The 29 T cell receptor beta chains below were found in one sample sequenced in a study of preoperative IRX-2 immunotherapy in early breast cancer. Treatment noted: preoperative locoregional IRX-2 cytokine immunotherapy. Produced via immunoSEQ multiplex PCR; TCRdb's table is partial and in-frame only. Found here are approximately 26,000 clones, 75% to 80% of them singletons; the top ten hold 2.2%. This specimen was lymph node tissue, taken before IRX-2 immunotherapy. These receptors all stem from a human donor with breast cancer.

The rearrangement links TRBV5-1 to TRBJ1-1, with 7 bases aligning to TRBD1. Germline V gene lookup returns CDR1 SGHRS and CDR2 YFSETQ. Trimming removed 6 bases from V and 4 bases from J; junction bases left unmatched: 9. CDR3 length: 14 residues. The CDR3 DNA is TGCGCCAGCACCACCGGGACAGCGGCCACTGAAGCTTTCTTT. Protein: CASTTGTAATEAFF.

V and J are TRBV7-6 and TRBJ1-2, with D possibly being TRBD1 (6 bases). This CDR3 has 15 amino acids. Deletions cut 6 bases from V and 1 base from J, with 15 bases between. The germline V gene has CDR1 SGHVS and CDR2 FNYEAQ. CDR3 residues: CASRGGGRGNYGYTF. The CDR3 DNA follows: TGTGCCAGCAGAGGAGGCGGCAGGGGTAACTATGGCTACACCTTC.

DNA of the CDR3: TGTGCCAGCAGCTTAATAAACCAGGGCAATTCACCCCTCCACTTT. Protein: CASSLINQGNSPLHF. The chain is built from TRBV7-6 and TRBJ1-6, with a weak D call TRBD1 (5 bases). Deletions cut 2 bases from V and 7 bases from J, with 12 bases between. The V gene's germline CDR1 is SGHVS and CDR2 FNYEAQ. CDR3 length equals 15 residues.

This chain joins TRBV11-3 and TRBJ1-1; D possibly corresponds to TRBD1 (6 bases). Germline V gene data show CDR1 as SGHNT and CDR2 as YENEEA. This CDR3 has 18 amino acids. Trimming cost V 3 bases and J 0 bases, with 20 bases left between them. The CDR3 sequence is CASSLRGGGQGMNTEAFF. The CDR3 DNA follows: TGTGCCAGCAGCTTGAGAGGTGGGGGGCAAGGCATGAACACTGAAGCTTTCTTT.

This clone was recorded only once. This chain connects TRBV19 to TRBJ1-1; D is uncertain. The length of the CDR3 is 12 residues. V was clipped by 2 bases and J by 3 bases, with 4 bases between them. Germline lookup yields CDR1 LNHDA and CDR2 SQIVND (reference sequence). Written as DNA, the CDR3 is TGTGCCAGTAGTATAACGGACACTGAAGCTTTCTTT. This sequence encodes CASSITDTEAFF.

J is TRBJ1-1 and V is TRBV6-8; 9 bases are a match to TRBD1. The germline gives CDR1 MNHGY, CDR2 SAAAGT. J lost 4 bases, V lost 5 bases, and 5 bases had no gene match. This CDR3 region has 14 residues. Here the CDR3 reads CASSIQGAGTEAFF. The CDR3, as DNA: TGTGCCAGCAGTATACAGGGGGCCGGCACTGAAGCTTTCTTT.

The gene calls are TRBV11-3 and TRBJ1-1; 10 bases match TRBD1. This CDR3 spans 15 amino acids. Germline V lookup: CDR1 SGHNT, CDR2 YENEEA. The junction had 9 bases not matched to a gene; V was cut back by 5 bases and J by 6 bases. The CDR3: CASSETGQGFAEAFF. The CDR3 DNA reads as TGTGCCAGCAGCGAGACGGGACAGGGGTTCGCTGAAGCTTTCTTT.

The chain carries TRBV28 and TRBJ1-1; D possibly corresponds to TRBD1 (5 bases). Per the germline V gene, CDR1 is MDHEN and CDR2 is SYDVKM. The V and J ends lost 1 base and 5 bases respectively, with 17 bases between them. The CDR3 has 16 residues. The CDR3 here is CASSLLLLRRATEAFF. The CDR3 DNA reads TGTGCCAGCAGTTTATTATTATTGCGCAGGGCGACTGAAGCTTTCTTT.

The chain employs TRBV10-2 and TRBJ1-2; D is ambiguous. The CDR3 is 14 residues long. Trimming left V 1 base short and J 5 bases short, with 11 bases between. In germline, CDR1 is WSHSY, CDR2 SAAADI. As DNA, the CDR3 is TGCGCCAGCAGTGAGTGGGCTGCGGTGTATGGCTACACCTTC. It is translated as CASSEWAAVYGYTF.

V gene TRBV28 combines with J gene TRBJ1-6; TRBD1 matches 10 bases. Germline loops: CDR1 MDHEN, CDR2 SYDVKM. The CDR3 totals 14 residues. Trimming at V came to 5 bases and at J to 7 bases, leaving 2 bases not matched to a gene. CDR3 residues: CASSPDRGNSPLHF. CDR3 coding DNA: TGTGCCAGCAGTCCGGACAGGGGGAATTCACCCCTCCACTTT.

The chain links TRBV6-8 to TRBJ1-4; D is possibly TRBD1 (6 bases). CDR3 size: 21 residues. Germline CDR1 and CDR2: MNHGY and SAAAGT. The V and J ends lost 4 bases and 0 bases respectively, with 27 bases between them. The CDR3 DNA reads TGTGCCAGCAGTTTATATCCACGCCACCTAACAGGGTTTCCAACTAATGAAAAACTGTTTTTT. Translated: CASSLYPRHLTGFPTNEKLFF.

The CDR3 here is CASSLQGEPGYNEQFF. As DNA, the CDR3 is TGCGCCAGCTCCCTCCAGGGGGAGCCTGGGTACAATGAGCAGTTCTTC. The V gene is TRBV5-1, the J gene TRBJ2-1; 7 nucleotides agree with TRBD1. The CDR3 contains 16 residues. The V segment lost 7 bases and the J segment 4 bases; nucleotides outside the gene matches: 14. Germline V gene data show CDR1 as SGHRS and CDR2 as YFSETQ.

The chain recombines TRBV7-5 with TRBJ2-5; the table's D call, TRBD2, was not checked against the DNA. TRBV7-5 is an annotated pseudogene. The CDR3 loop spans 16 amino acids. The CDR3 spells CASSLAAGDPQETQYF. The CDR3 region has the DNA TGTGCCAGCAGCTTGGCCGCGGGGGACCCACAAGAGACCCAGTACTTC.

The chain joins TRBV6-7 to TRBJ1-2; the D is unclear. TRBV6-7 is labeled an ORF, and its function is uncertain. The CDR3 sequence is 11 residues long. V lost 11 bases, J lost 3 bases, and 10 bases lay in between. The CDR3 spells CAARRDYGYTF. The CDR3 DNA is TGTGCCGCCAGGAGGGACTATGGCTACACCTTC.

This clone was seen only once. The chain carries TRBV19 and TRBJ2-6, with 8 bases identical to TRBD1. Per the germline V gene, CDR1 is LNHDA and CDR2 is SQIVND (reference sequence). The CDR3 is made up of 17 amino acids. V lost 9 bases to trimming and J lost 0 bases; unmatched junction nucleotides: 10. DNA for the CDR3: TGTGCCAGGACGGTCGGACAGGGAGTCTCTGGGGCCAACGTCCTGACTTTC. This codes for CARTVGQGVSGANVLTF. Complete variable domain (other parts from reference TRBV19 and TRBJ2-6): DGGITQSPKYLFRKEGQNVTLSCEQNLNHDAMYWYRQDPGQGLRLIYYSQIVNDFQKGDIAEGYSVSREKKESFPLTVTSAQKNPTAFYLCARTVGQGVSGANVLTFGAGSRLTVL.

CDR3 sequence (DNA): TGCAGCGTCCTGGGTCCGGGAAAACAGGGAAGCTCCTACAATGAGCAGTTCTTC. Encoded protein: CSVLGPGKQGSSYNEQFF. This sequence joins TRBV29-1 and TRBJ2-1, with a weak D call TRBD1 (6 bases). V lost 6 bases, J lost 0 bases, and 24 bases lay in between. CDR1 SQVTM and CDR2 ANQGSEA come from the germline V gene. The CDR3 is 18 amino acids.

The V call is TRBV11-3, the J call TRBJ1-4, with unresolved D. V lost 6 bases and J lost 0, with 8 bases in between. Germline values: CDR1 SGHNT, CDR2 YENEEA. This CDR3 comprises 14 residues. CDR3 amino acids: CASSGKATNEKLFF. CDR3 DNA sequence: TGTGCCAGCAGTGGAAAGGCAACTAATGAAAAACTGTTTTTT.

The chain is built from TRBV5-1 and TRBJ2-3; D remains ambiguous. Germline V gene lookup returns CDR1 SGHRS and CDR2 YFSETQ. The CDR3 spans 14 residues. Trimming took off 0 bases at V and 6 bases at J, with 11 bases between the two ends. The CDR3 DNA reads TGCGCCAGCAGCTTGGCCAGGCTAGGGGATACGCAGTATTTT. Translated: CASSLARLGDTQYF.

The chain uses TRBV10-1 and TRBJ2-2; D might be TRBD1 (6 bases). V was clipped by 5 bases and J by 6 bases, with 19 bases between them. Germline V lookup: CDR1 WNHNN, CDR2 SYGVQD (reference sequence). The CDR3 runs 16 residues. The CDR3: CASSPTLNTGSGELFF. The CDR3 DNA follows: TGCGCCAGCAGTCCCACCCTGAATACAGGGTCCGGGGAGCTGTTTTTT.

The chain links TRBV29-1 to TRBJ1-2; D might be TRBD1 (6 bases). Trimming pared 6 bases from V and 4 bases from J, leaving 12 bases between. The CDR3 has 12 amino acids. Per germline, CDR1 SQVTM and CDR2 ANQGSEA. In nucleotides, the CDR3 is TGCAGCGTAGCAACAGGGACCTATGGCTACACCTTC. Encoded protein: CSVATGTYGYTF.

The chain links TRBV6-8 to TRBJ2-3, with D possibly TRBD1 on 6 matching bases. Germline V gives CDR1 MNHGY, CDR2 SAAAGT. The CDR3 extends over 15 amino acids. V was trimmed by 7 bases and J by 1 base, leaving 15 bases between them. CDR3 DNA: TGTGCCAGCACCCCCTTGGCAGGGGGCACAGATACGCAGTATTTT. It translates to CASTPLAGGTDTQYF.

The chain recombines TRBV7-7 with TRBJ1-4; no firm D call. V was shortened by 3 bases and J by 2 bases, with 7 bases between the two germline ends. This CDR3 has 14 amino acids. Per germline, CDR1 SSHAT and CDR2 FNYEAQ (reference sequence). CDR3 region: CASSFGRTNEKLFF. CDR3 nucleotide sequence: TGTGCCAGCAGCTTCGGACGGACTAATGAAAAACTGTTTTTT.

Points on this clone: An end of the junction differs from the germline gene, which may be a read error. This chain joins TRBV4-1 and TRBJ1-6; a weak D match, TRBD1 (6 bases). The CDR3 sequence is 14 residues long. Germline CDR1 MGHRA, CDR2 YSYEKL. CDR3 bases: TGCGTCAGCAGCCCAGGACAGCATAATTCACCCCTCCACTTT. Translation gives CVSSPGQHNSPLHF.

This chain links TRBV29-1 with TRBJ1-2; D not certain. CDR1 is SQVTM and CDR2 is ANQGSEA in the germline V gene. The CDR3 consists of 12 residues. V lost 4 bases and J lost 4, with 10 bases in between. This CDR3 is CSVVEQVYGYTF. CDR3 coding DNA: TGCAGCGTTGTGGAACAAGTCTATGGCTACACCTTC.

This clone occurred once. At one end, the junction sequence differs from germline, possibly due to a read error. In nucleotides, the CDR3 is TGTGCCACCCGCGCAGGTAGTGTCTCCCACGAGCAGTACTTC. Translation gives CATRAGSVSHEQYF. V is TRBV6-8 and J is TRBJ2-7; no definite D call. Per germline, CDR1 MNHGY and CDR2 SAAAGT. This CDR3 comprises 14 residues.

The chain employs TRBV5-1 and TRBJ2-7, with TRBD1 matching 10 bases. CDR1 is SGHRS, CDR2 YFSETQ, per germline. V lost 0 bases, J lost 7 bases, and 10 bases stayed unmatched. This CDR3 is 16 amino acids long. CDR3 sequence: CASSLDSGTGVGEQYF. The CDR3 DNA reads TGCGCCAGCAGCTTGGATTCCGGGACAGGGGTAGGTGAGCAGTACTTC.

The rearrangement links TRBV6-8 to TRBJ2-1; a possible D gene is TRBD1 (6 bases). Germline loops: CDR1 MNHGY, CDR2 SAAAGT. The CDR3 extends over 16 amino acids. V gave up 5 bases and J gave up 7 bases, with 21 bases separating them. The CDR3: CASSKSGTLVRNEQFF. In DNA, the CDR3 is TGTGCCAGCAGTAAGTCCGGGACATTAGTAAGGAATGAGCAGTTCTTC.

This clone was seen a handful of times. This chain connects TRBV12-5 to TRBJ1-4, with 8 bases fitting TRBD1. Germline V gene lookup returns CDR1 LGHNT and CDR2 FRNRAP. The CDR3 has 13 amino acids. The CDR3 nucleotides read TGTGCCACCCAAAACAGGGGGAGAGAAAAACTGTTTTTT. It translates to CATQNRGREKLFF.

CDR3 bases: TGTGCCAGCAGCCTCTCTCCCAGGGGAGTGGGCAATGAGCAGTTCTTC. It is translated as CASSLSPRGVGNEQFF. The chain recombines TRBV28 with TRBJ2-1; D may be TRBD1 (6 bases). V lost 6 bases, J lost 6 bases, and 21 bases lay in between. The germline CDR1 and CDR2 sequences are MDHEN and SYDVKM. The CDR3 extends over 16 amino acids.